The 29 T cell receptor beta chains presented below share a single source sample, sequenced in a study of blood T cell repertoires in COVID-19. Using immunoSEQ multiplex PCR, the repertoire was profiled, and TCRdb retains in-frame clones only, with some absent. This sample has more than 350,000 clones, with around nine tenths found just once. Sequenced input: PBMCs or T cells enriched from blood (not recorded which). All receptors derive from a woman between 18 and 29 years old who had been exposed to COVID-19.

The gene calls are TRBV28 and TRBJ2-5; D is ambiguous. Trimming left V 5 bases short and J 2 bases short, with 9 bases between. The CDR3 totals 13 residues. Germline assignment: CDR1 MDHEN and CDR2 SYDVKM. The CDR3 DNA reads TGTGCCAGCAGTCGCCGGTGGCAAGAGACCCAGTACTTC. Translating it yields CASSRRWQETQYF.

This sequence joins TRBV6-2 or TRBV6-3 and TRBJ2-7, with D unresolved. CDR3 length: 13 amino acids. In germline, CDR1 is MNHEY, CDR2 SVGEGT. V was cut by 2 bases and J by 1 base, with 6 bases left in between. Here the CDR3 DNA reads TGTGCCAGCAGTTACGTCTCTTCCTACGAGCAGTACTTC. Its protein product is CASSYVSSYEQYF.

J is TRBJ1-1 and V is TRBV19; TRBD1 might be the D (6 bases). Trimming stripped 10 bases from V and 1 base from J, with 19 bases between. The CDR3 length is 15 residues. Germline V gene lookup returns CDR1 LNHDA and CDR2 SQIVND (reference sequence). The CDR3 coding sequence is TGTGCCACCAGACCCCGACAGGCAGAGAACACTGAAGCTTTCTTT. Amino acids: CATRPRQAENTEAFF.

The V and J genes are TRBV12-3 or TRBV12-4 and TRBJ2-7; maybe TRBD1 (5 bases). The CDR3 runs to 13 residues. Trimming took off 6 bases at V and 6 bases at J, with 15 bases between the two ends. The CDR3 DNA follows: TGTGCCAGCAGCCCTGTGACAGAAACCGAGCAGTACTTC. Encoded protein: CASSPVTETEQYF.

This clone came up once. The chain recombines TRBV5-1 with TRBJ2-5; perhaps TRBD1 as D (5 bases). This CDR3 contains 18 residues. The V end was cut by 0 bases, the J end by 3 bases, with 21 bases between. Germline values: CDR1 SGHRS, CDR2 YFSETQ. DNA of the CDR3: TGCGCCAGCAGCTTGGGACAGTCAGGCGGAGATGACGAAGAGACCCAGTACTTC. It codes for CASSLGQSGGDDEETQYF.

The chain recombines TRBV9 with TRBJ2-2; TRBD1 matches at 11 bases. This CDR3 has 17 amino acids. V was pared by 4 bases and J by 4 bases, with 9 bases of the junction left unmatched. Germline V lookup: CDR1 SGDLS, CDR2 YYNGEE. CDR3 residues: CASSPTTGTGGTGELFF. CDR3 DNA sequence: TGTGCCAGCAGCCCCACGACCGGGACAGGGGGCACCGGGGAGCTGTTTTTT.

The chain links TRBV5-6 to TRBJ2-3; D possibly corresponds to TRBD2 (6 bases). This CDR3 has 14 amino acids. CDR1 and CDR2 (germline): SGHDT, YYEEEE. The ends were cut back, 2 bases at V and 7 bases at J, with 14 bases in the middle. The CDR3 reads CASSFGQGGNTQYF. The DNA of the CDR3 is TGTGCCAGCAGCTTCGGTCAAGGCGGGAATACGCAGTATTTT.

This chain connects TRBV29-1 to TRBJ2-2; D is possibly TRBD1 (6 bases). Trimming took 2 bases from V and 1 from J, leaving 14 bases between them. The CDR3 is 16 residues long. Germline values: CDR1 SQVTM, CDR2 ANQGSEA. The CDR3 here is CSVESGQGMNTGELFF. The CDR3, as DNA: TGCAGCGTTGAATCCGGGCAGGGGATGAACACCGGGGAGCTGTTTTTT.

V gene TRBV28 combines with J gene TRBJ1-2; D might be TRBD1 (6 bases). CDR1 MDHEN and CDR2 SYDVKM come from the germline V gene. The CDR3 covers 14 residues. The V end was cut by 5 bases, the J end by 5 bases, with 15 bases between. CDR3 DNA: TGTGCCAGCAGTATCCAGGGGTCCCGGTATGGCTACACCTTC. Its translation: CASSIQGSRYGYTF.

This clone was seen only once. This sequence joins TRBV3-1 (or the pseudogene TRBV3-2) and TRBJ2-5, with 7 bases aligning to TRBD2. Trimming cost V 0 bases and J 8 bases; bases outside gene matches: 6. CDR1 is LGHDT, CDR2 YNNKEL, per germline (reference sequence). The CDR3 has 14 residues. The CDR3 spells CASSQDHAGLTQYF. DNA of the CDR3: TGTGCCAGCAGCCAAGACCATGCGGGACTAACCCAGTACTTC.

The rearrangement uses TRBV9 and TRBJ2-3; 9 bases map to TRBD2. The CDR3 is 17 residues long. Germline V gene sequence: CDR1 SGDLS, CDR2 YYNGEE. Germline trimming cut 0 bases from V and 1 base from J; bases unmatched to any gene: 6. The CDR3, as DNA: TGTGCCAGCAGCGTAGAAATACTAGCGGGCGGCACAGATACGCAGTATTTT. Amino acid sequence: CASSVEILAGGTDTQYF.

V is TRBV5-4 and J is TRBJ1-2; TRBD1 is a possible D gene (6 bases). CDR3 length: 15 amino acids. CDR1 and CDR2 (germline): SGHNT, YYREEE (reference sequence). The germline V and J ends were trimmed by 4 bases and 5 bases, with 18 bases remaining between them. The CDR3 nucleotides read TGTGCCAGCAGCGGGAGCAGGGGAAGTGCGTATGGCTACACCTTC. Protein sequence: CASSGSRGSAYGYTF.

The chain uses TRBV6-5 and TRBJ1-1; TRBD1 matches at 7 bases. Germline CDR1 and CDR2: MNHEY and SVGAGI. V lost 6 bases to trimming and J lost 11 bases; unmatched junction nucleotides: 12. The CDR3 loop spans 13 amino acids. The CDR3 region is CASRTTTTGRAFF. CDR3 DNA sequence: TGTGCCAGCAGGACAACCACGACAGGGCGCGCTTTCTTT.

The V call is TRBV7-9, the J call TRBJ2-3; 11 nucleotides align to TRBD1. V dropped 5 bases and J dropped 1; count of bases not matched to a gene: 5. CDR3 length: 16 amino acids. CDR1 and CDR2 from the germline V gene are SEHNR and FQNEAQ (reference sequence). The CDR3 loop reads CASSDWDRGGTDTQYF. The CDR3 coding sequence is TGTGCCAGCAGCGATTGGGACAGGGGGGGCACAGATACGCAGTATTTT.

This clone has only one observation. This rearrangement joins TRBV7-2 to TRBJ1-1; D possibly corresponds to TRBD1 (5 bases). Deletions cut 3 bases from V and 0 bases from J, with 14 bases between. In germline, CDR1 is SGHTA, CDR2 FQGNSA. This CDR3 has 16 amino acids. CDR3 DNA sequence: TGTGCCAGCAGCTTCAAGGGGTTTCACATGAACACTGAAGCTTTCTTT. This codes for CASSFKGFHMNTEAFF. The whole variable domain, filled in from reference TRBV7-2 and TRBJ1-1, reads GAGVSQSPSNKVTEKGKDVELRCDPISGHTALYWYRQSLGQGLEFLIYFQGNSAPDKSGLPSDRFSAERTGGSVSTLTIQRTQQEDSAVYLCASSFKGFHMNTEAFFGQGTRLTVV.

This clone has just a few counts. This chain connects TRBV4-3 to TRBJ1-6, with 9 bases fitting TRBD1. The V and J ends lost 3 bases and 6 bases, in that order; junction bases with no gene match: 6. Germline V CDR1 and CDR2: LGHNA, YSLEER. This CDR3 has 16 amino acids. CDR3 coding DNA: TGCGCCAGCAGCCAGTCCGGGACAGGGTTTAATTCACCCCTCCACTTT. Protein product: CASSQSGTGFNSPLHF.

The rearrangement joins TRBV18 to TRBJ2-7; D uncertain. CDR1 and CDR2 from the germline V gene are KGHSH and LQKENI. V lost 6 bases to trimming and J lost 3 bases, with 15 bases between them. The CDR3 runs 14 residues. This CDR3 is CASSPGAPVYEQYF. In DNA form, the CDR3 reads TGTGCCAGCTCGCCCGGAGCCCCGGTCTACGAGCAGTACTTC.

The gene calls are TRBV2 and TRBJ1-1; D might be TRBD1 (6 bases). Germline V lookup: CDR1 SNHLY, CDR2 FYNNEI. V lost 4 bases to trimming and J lost 2 bases, with 11 bases between them. The CDR3 extends over 14 amino acids. In nucleotides, the CDR3 is TGTGCCAGCAGTGCACAGGGCCCCAACACTGAAGCTTTCTTT. The encoded protein is CASSAQGPNTEAFF.

The gene calls are TRBV19 and TRBJ2-3; D might be TRBD2 (5 bases). V lost 2 bases and J lost 1, with 13 bases in between. The length of the CDR3 is 16 residues. Germline V gives CDR1 LNHDA, CDR2 SQIVND (reference sequence). CDR3 DNA: TGTGCCAGTAGTATACTAGCCCACCTTGGCACAGATACGCAGTATTTT. This codes for CASSILAHLGTDTQYF.

This clone was observed a single time. The chain couples TRBV7-9 to TRBJ2-1; 12 nucleotides agree with TRBD1. The germline V gene encodes CDR1 SEHNR and CDR2 FQNEAQ (reference sequence). This CDR3 is 16 amino acids long. J gave up 6 bases and V 5 bases, and 8 bases lay outside the gene matches. For the CDR3, the DNA is TGTGCCAGCAGCCGGGACAGGGGGCGGGAGGGCAATGAGCAGTTCTTC. Protein sequence: CASSRDRGREGNEQFF.

This sequence joins TRBV24-1 and TRBJ2-7, with TRBD1 identical over 7 bases. The CDR3 covers 20 residues. Germline V CDR1 and CDR2: KGHDR, SFDVKD. The ends lost 7 bases at V and 2 bases at J; junction bases unmatched: 25. DNA of the CDR3: TGTGCCACCAGACAATCTAGGGACAGCCGGGCCCCCATTGGGCCCTACGAGCAGTACTTC. Amino acids: CATRQSRDSRAPIGPYEQYF.

The chain links TRBV7-3 to TRBJ2-1; 7 bases match TRBD1. The CDR3 length is 15 residues. Germline lookup yields CDR1 SGHTA and CDR2 FQGTGA. The J segment lost 9 bases and the V segment lost 4 bases, leaving 12 bases of the junction unmatched. The CDR3 DNA sequence: TGTGCCAGCAGCTCCGGGACAGTGCCGTCCAGTGAGCAGTTCTTC. Translation gives CASSSGTVPSSEQFF.

The chain joins TRBV19 to TRBJ2-1; D remains ambiguous. Germline V gene data show CDR1 as LNHDA and CDR2 as SQIVND (reference sequence). Trimming removed 6 bases at V and 1 base at J, with 13 bases between. CDR3 length: 15 amino acids. CDR3 protein: CASREQTFSYNEQFF. The CDR3 coding sequence is TGTGCCAGTAGGGAACAGACCTTTTCCTACAATGAGCAGTTCTTC.

V usage is TRBV2 and J usage is TRBJ1-4, with D possibly being TRBD1 (5 bases). This CDR3 is 16 amino acids long. Germline assignment: CDR1 SNHLY and CDR2 FYNNEI. Trimming removed 7 bases from V and 7 bases from J, with 22 bases in between. The CDR3 bases are TGTGCCAGCATCGGTTTATTTGGGCAGGGCACTGAAAAACTGTTTTTT. Its translation: CASIGLFGQGTEKLFF.

This clone was picked up a small number of times. The J gene is TRBJ1-3, the V gene TRBV7-2; no firm D call. This CDR3 comprises 17 residues. Germline V lookup: CDR1 SGHTA, CDR2 FQGNSA. With 1 base removed from V and 0 bases from J, the gap between germline ends came to 13 bases. The DNA for the CDR3 is TGTGCCAGCAGCTTAGGTAAGGAGCTTAACTCTGGAAACACCATATATTTT. Its protein is CASSLGKELNSGNTIYF.

V gene TRBV4-1 combines with J gene TRBJ2-7; 8 bases agree with TRBD2. Per the germline V gene, CDR1 is MGHRA and CDR2 is YSYEKL. The J segment lost 7 bases and the V segment lost 1 base, leaving 9 bases of the junction unmatched. The CDR3 is made up of 15 amino acids. CDR3 in amino acids: CASSQVPAGVGEQYF. The DNA for the CDR3 is TGCGCCAGCAGCCAAGTTCCAGCGGGGGTGGGGGAGCAGTACTTC.

The chain recombines TRBV11-1 with TRBJ2-7; maybe TRBD2 (5 bases). CDR3 length equals 15 residues. Looked up from germline, CDR1 is SGHAT and CDR2 is FQDESV (reference sequence). V gave up 5 bases and J gave up 1 base, with 15 bases separating them. CDR3 protein: CASSERTGRSYEQYF. CDR3 sequence (DNA): TGTGCCAGCAGCGAGAGGACTGGAAGGTCCTACGAGCAGTACTTC.

This clone occurred once. The genes are TRBV30 and TRBJ2-7; tentative D call: TRBD2 (6 bases). CDR3 length: 13 amino acids. Between the trimmed V and J ends, which lost 4 bases and 5 bases, there was a span of 15 bases. The germline gives CDR1 GTSNPN, CDR2 SVGIG (reference sequence). CDR3 DNA: TGTGCCTGGAATGAAGGGACTGGGGACGAGCAGTACTTC. Its protein product is CAWNEGTGDEQYF.

V gene TRBV6-5 combines with J gene TRBJ2-7; a weak D match, TRBD1 (6 bases). The CDR3 totals 14 residues. Germline CDR1 MNHEY, CDR2 SVGAGI. V was pared by 6 bases and J by 2 bases, with 14 bases between. The CDR3 reads CASRPDSLPYEQYF. The CDR3 DNA reads TGTGCCAGCAGACCGGACAGTTTACCCTACGAGCAGTACTTC.